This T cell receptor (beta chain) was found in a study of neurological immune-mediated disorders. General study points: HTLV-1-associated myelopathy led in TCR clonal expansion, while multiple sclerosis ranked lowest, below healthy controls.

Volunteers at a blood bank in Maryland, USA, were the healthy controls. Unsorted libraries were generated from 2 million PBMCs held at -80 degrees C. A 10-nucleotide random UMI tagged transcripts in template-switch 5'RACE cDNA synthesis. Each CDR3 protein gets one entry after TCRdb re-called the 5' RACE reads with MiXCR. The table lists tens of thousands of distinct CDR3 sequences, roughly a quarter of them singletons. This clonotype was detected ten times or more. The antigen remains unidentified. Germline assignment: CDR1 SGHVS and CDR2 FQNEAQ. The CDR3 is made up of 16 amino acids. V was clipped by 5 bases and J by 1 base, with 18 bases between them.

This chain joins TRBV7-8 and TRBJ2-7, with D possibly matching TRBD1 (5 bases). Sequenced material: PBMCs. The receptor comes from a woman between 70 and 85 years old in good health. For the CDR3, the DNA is TGTGCCAGCAGCACACCCCTTCGGCAGGGATCCTACGAGCAGTACTTC. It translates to CASSTPLRQGSYEQYF.